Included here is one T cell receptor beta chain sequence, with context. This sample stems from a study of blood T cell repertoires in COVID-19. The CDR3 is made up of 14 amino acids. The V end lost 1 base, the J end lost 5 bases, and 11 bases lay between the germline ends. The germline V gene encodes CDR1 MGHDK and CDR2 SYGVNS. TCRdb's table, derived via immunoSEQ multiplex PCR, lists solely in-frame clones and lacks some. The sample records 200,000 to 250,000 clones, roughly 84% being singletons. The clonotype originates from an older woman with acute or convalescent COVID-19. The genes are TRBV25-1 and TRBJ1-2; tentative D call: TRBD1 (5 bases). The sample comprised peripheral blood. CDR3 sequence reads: CASSEWGRDYGYTF. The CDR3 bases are TGTGCCAGCAGTGAATGGGGCAGGGATTATGGCTACACCTTC.